The clone carrying this T cell receptor beta chain has a single count. A read error may produce the germline difference seen at one junction end. The sample holds other DNA sequences that translate to the same CDR3. This sample stems from a study of OX40 agonist ivuxolimab in advanced cancers. Across the whole study: An anti-OX40 (CD134) antibody with agonistic activity, ivuxolimab, was administered to patients. Melanoma, hepatocellular carcinoma, head and neck or renal cell cancer occurred in dose-escalation patients. Checkpoint inhibitors had been given previously to approximately 40% of patients.

CDR3 length: 15 residues. CDR1 is SGHVS, CDR2 FNYEAQ, per germline. Baseline was the first blood sampling point, followed by cycle 4 day 1 and cycle 7 day 1. Sequencing used immunoSEQ multiplex PCR; TCRdb keeps in-frame clones, though not all of them. The sample holds approximately 48,000 clones; roughly three quarters are singletons and the top ten take roughly 3.9%. The input for sequencing was CD4+ or CD8+ T cells sorted from blood, taken in a trial of the OX40 agonist ivuxolimab. The sequence derives from an adult with an advanced solid tumor such as melanoma, head and neck, liver or kidney cancer. The chain links TRBV7-6 to TRBJ1-4; D is unclear. CDR3 DNA: TGTGCCAGCAGCCCCTCGCCCGCAACTAATGAAAAGCTGTTTTTT. As protein: CASSPSPATNEKLFF.